The rows below give T cell receptor beta chains drawn from one sample of a study of control samples from healthy donors and cancer patients. Clones were sequenced by immunoSEQ multiplex PCR, and TCRdb holds only the in-frame ones, with some missing. The data hold tens of thousands of clones, with 88% observed a single time. The specimen sequenced was blood. The receptors were sampled from an older woman in good health. Each CDR3 is given with its conserved first and last residue. D genes are given only for firm matches. Clone size, where shown, is once, few, many, or a class for clones that have expanded.

clone_size | j_call | v_call | d_call | cdr3_length | cdr3_nt | cdr3_aa
. | TRBJ2-3 | TRBV5-1 | TRBD2 | 14 | TGCGCCAGCACACTAGCGGGGGCCACAGATACGCAGTATTTT | CASTLAGATDTQYF
. | TRBJ1-6 | TRBV5-1 | . | 14 | TGCGCCAGCAGCTTGGAAACAGGTAGTTCACCCCTCCACTTT | CASSLETGSSPLHF
. | TRBJ1-5 | TRBV19 | . | 15 | TGTGCCAGTAGTTCGCGACACCTGGCCAATCAGCCCCAGCATTTT | CASSSRHLANQPQHF
. | TRBJ2-7 | TRBV30 | . | 13 | TGTGCCTGGAGTGTTGGGGGAGGGGGCGGTCAGTACTTC | CAWSVGGGGGQYF
. | TRBJ2-7 | TRBV11-3 | TRBD1 | 12 | TGTGCCTCTGAGGGACAGCACTACGAGCAGTACTTC | CASEGQHYEQYF
. | TRBJ1-2 | TRBV7-9 | . | 14 | TGTGCCAGCAGCTTAGAGGGGATGGCCTATGGCTACACCTTC | CASSLEGMAYGYTF
. | TRBJ2-1 | TRBV21-1 | . | 14 | TGTGCCAGCAGCAAAACCTGGACCACAGGTGAGCAGTTCTTC | CASSKTWTTGEQFF
once | TRBJ1-1 | TRBV6-5 | TRBD1 | 15 | TGTGCCAGCAGTTCCATGCCGGGACAGGGGGCTGAAGCTTTCTTT | CASSSMPGQGAEAFF
. | TRBJ1-1 | TRBV10-2 | . | 12 | TGCGCCAGCAGGGGGGGGACGACTGAAGCTTTCTTT | CASRGGTTEAFF
. | TRBJ1-4 | TRBV5-6 | . | 14 | TGTGCCAGCAGCGTAGGGGGGTTTAATGAAAAACTGTTTTTT | CASSVGGFNEKLFF
. | TRBJ1-6 | TRBV30 | . | 14 | TGTGCCTGGAGTGCGCAGCTTAATAATTCACCCCTCCACTTT | CAWSAQLNNSPLHF
few | TRBJ1-2 | TRBV14 | . | 13 | TGTGCCAGCAGCCCCGCCAGGGGTGGGGGCTACACCTTC | CASSPARGGGYTF
. | TRBJ1-4 | TRBV7-3 | . | 14 | TGTGCCAGCAGCCCTGGGGTAGGGAATGAAAAACTGTTTTTT | CASSPGVGNEKLFF
. | TRBJ2-7 | TRBV7-2 | . | 16 | TGTGCCAGCAGCTTAGGTGCCCAACTAAAGCTCTACGAGCAGTACTTC | CASSLGAQLKLYEQYF
. | TRBJ2-5 | TRBV14 | TRBD2 | 16 | TGTGCCAGCAGCCAAAGGCTCCCTAGCGGACAAGAGACCCAGTACTTC | CASSQRLPSGQETQYF
. | TRBJ1-2 | TRBV6-5 | . | 11 | TGTGCCAGCAGTACCCAAGGGACCTACACCTTC | CASSTQGTYTF
. | TRBJ1-4 | TRBV2 | TRBD1 | 15 | TGTGCCAGCAGTGTACCACAGGGGGTAGATGAAAAACTGTTTTTT | CASSVPQGVDEKLFF
. | TRBJ1-1 | TRBV6-2/TRBV6-3 | . | 14 | TGTGCCAGCAGTTTGGGCAGCCTGTTCACTGAAGCTTTCTTT | CASSLGSLFTEAFF
. | TRBJ1-2 | TRBV6-5 | . | 13 | TGTGCCAGCAGTTACTGGGGCATGAAAGGCTACACCTTC | CASSYWGMKGYTF
. | TRBJ2-1 | TRBV24-1 | . | 12 | TGTGCCACCAGTGATCTAACCGGAGAGCAGTTCTTC | CATSDLTGEQFF
. | TRBJ1-1 | TRBV2 | . | 14 | TGTGCCAGCAGTGAAGCGCTTCTAGCTTTTGAAGCTTTCTTT | CASSEALLAFEAFF
once | TRBJ2-3 | TRBV30 | . | 14 | TGTGCCTGGAGTTCACAGGCTAGCACAGATACGCAGTATTTT | CAWSSQASTDTQYF
. | TRBJ1-2 | TRBV2 | TRBD1 | 13 | TGTGCCAGCAGTCGGGACAGCAGCTATGGCTACACCTTC | CASSRDSSYGYTF
. | TRBJ1-4 | TRBV6-5 | . | 15 | TGTGCCAGCAGTTACGGGGAGAGGGCTAATGAAAAACTGTTTTTT | CASSYGERANEKLFF
. | TRBJ2-3 | TRBV10-1 | . | 13 | TGCGCCACCCAACTAAAGTTTGGAGATACGCAGTATTTT | CATQLKFGDTQYF
. | TRBJ2-5 | TRBV2 | . | 14 | TGTGCCAGCAGCACCAGACAGACCCAAGAGACCCAGTACTTC | CASSTRQTQETQYF